One and the same sample provided the 7 T cell receptor beta chains below, sequenced in a study of T cell responses to AZD1222 COVID-19 vaccine. The repertoire was sequenced with immunoSEQ multiplex PCR; TCRdb's copy has only in-frame clones and lacks some. The data hold about 180,000 clones, with around nine tenths observed a single time. Material: peripheral blood, obtained 28 days after the second AZD1222 dose. The receptors come from an adult who received the AZD1222 COVID-19 vaccine.

The V and J genes are TRBV11-2 and TRBJ1-4; TRBD1 matches 7 bases. With V trimmed by 10 bases and J by 3 bases, 5 bases remained unmatched. The CDR3 length is 13 residues. Per germline, CDR1 SGHAT and CDR2 FQNNGV. The CDR3 nucleotides read TGTGCCACCACGCAGGGGGCTAATGAAAAACTGTTTTTT. Amino acid sequence: CATTQGANEKLFF.

The rearrangement joins TRBV19 to TRBJ2-2; D is possibly TRBD1 (5 bases). V gave up 7 bases and J gave up 1 base, with 13 bases separating them. Germline V CDR1 and CDR2: LNHDA, SQIVND (reference sequence). There are 15 residues in the CDR3. The CDR3 DNA is TGTGCCAGTATACCCCCAGGGTTGAACACCGGGGAGCTGTTTTTT. Its protein product is CASIPPGLNTGELFF.

V gene TRBV27 combines with J gene TRBJ2-3; D uncertain. Trimming stripped 7 bases from V and 0 bases from J, with 20 bases between. The CDR3 extends over 17 amino acids. Germline CDR1 and CDR2: MNHEY and SMNVEV (reference sequence). CDR3 DNA: TGTGCCAGCATCCTAATGAGTCCCCCAACTAGCACAGATACGCAGTATTTT. Its protein is CASILMSPPTSTDTQYF.

The rearrangement links TRBV5-1 to TRBJ2-7; TRBD2 agrees at 13 bases. Looked up from germline, CDR1 is SGHRS and CDR2 is YFSETQ. The V and J ends lost 5 bases and 6 bases, in that order; junction bases with no gene match: 14. CDR3 length: 17 amino acids. The CDR3: CASRLPLGLAGPGEQYF. The CDR3 nucleotides read TGCGCCAGCAGGCTCCCCCTGGGACTAGCGGGACCCGGCGAGCAGTACTTC.

The chain has TRBV6-2 or TRBV6-3 and TRBJ2-7; 8 bases map to TRBD2. The CDR3 extends over 14 amino acids. From germline, CDR1 is MNHEY and CDR2 SVGEGT. V gave up 4 bases and J gave up 3 bases; unmatched junction bases: 5. DNA for the CDR3: TGTGCCAGCAGTTTCCTAGCGGGTATCTACGAGCAGTACTTC. Translating it yields CASSFLAGIYEQYF.

This chain links TRBV7-9 with TRBJ2-7, with 10 positions matching TRBD1. The germline V gene has CDR1 SEHNR and CDR2 FQNEAQ (reference sequence). This CDR3 spans 17 amino acids. V lost 5 bases to trimming and J lost 5 bases; unmatched junction nucleotides: 15. The CDR3 region has the DNA TGTGCCAGCAGCCTATCCCAAGCCGGGACAGGGGTCGACGAGCAGTACTTC. Protein product: CASSLSQAGTGVDEQYF. The full variable domain, rest sourced from reference TRBV7-9 and TRBJ2-7, is DTGVSQNPRHKITKRGQNVTFRCDPISEHNRLYWYRQTLGQGPEFLTYFQNEAQLEKSRLLSDRFSAERPKGSFSTLEIQRTEQGDSAMYLCASSLSQAGTGVDEQYFGPGTRLTVT.

J is TRBJ2-7 and V is TRBV5-5; 10 bases are shared with TRBD2. The CDR3 length is 16 residues. Per germline, CDR1 SGHKS and CDR2 YYEKEE (reference sequence). V trimming: 3 bases; J trimming: 7 bases; junction bases outside the gene matches: 13. The CDR3 sequence is CASSSGTSGMLREQYF. CDR3 bases: TGTGCCAGCAGCTCGGGTACTAGCGGGATGCTTCGGGAGCAGTACTTC.